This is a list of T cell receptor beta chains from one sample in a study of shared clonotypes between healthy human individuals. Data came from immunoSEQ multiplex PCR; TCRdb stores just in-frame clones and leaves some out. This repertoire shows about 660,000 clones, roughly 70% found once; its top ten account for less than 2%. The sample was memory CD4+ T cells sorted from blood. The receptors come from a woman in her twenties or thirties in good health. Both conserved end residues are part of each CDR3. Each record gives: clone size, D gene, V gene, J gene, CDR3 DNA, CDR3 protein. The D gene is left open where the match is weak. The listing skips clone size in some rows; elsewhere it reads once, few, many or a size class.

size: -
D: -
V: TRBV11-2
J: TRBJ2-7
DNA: TGTGCCAGCAGCCCTACTCAACGGCAGGGGTCCTACGAGCAGTACTTC
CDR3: CASSPTQRQGSYEQYF

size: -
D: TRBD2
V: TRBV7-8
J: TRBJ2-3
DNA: TGTGCCAGCAGCTTAGGACGGGAGGGCGGGAGGACAGATACGCAGTATTTT
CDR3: CASSLGREGGRTDTQYF

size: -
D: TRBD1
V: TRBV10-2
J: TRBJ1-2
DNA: TGCGCCAGCAGTGACAGACAGGGCCAGTACTATGGCTACACCTTC
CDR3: CASSDRQGQYYGYTF

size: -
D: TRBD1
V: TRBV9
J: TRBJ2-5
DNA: TGTGCCAGCAGCGTTACAGGGGGATCCCTAGTGACCCAGTACTTC
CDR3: CASSVTGGSLVTQYF

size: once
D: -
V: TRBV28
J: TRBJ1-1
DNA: TGTGCCAGCAGTTTACCCCCCCCCATGAACACTGAAGCTTTCTTT
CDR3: CASSLPPPMNTEAFF

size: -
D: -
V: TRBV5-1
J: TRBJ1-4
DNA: TGCGCCAGCAGCTTGGCGGTTGGAGGTGAAAAACTGTTTTTT
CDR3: CASSLAVGGEKLFF

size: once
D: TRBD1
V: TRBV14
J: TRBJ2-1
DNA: TGTGCCAGCAGCACAAGACAGGGGGGGAACAATGAGCAGTTCTTC
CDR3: CASSTRQGGNNEQFF

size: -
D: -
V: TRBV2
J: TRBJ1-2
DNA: TGTGCCAGCAGTACGGTTCGGGGCTCGACGGGCTACACCTTC
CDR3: CASSTVRGSTGYTF

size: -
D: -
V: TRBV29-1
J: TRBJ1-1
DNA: TGCAGCGTTGAAATGGGGCCCTCTACAGGGCTCACTGAAGCTTTCTTT
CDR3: CSVEMGPSTGLTEAFF

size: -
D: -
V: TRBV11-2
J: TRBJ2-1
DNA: TGTGCCAGCAGCTTATTGGACTACTACAATGAGCAGTTCTTC
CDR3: CASSLLDYYNEQFF

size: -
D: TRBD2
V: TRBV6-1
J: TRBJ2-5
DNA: TGTGCCAGCAGTGATCACCCGGGACTAGCGGGAGGGCCGGGAGAGACCCAGTACTTC
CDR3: CASSDHPGLAGGPGETQYF

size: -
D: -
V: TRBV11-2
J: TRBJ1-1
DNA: TGTGCCAGCAGCTTGCCTAGGCCGCTGAACACTGAAGCTTTCTTT
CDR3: CASSLPRPLNTEAFF

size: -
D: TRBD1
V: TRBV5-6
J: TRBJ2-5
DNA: TGTGCCAGCAGCCGTAGGACAGGGGGACAAGAGACCCAGTACTTC
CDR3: CASSRRTGGQETQYF

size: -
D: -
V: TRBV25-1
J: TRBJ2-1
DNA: TGTGCCAGCGTGGACAGTTACAATGAGCAGTTCTTC
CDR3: CASVDSYNEQFF

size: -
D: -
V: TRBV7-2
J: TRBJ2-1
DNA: TGTGCCAGCAGCTCATACTTAGAGAATGAGCAGTTCTTC
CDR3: CASSSYLENEQFF

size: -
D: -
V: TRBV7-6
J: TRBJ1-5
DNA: TGTGCCAGCAGCTTAGACGGCAGGGAAGGTCAGCCCCAGCATTTT
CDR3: CASSLDGREGQPQHF

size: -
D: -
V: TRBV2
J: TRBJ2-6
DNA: TGTGCCAGCGGCCCTCCGGGACTGTACTCTGGGGCCAACGTCCTGACTTTC
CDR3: CASGPPGLYSGANVLTF

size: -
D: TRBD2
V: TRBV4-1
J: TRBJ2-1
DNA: TGCGCCAGCAGCCAAGGCCGGACTAGCGGGAACAATGAGCAGTTCTTC
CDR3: CASSQGRTSGNNEQFF

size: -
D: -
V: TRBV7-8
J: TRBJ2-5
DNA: TGTGCCAGCAGCTCCGGCGACCCCATTTTCGAGACCCAGTACTTC
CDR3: CASSSGDPIFETQYF

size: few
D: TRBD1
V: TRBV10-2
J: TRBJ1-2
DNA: TGCGCCAGCACTACCACAGGGGTCCGAGGCTACACCTTC
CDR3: CASTTTGVRGYTF

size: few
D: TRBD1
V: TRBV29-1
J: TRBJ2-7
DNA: TGCAGCGTTGAAGGGGACAGCTCCTACGAGCAGTACTTC
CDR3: CSVEGDSSYEQYF

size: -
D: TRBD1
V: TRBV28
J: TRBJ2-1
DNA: TGTGCCAGCGGGGACGGGACAGGGCTCAATGAGCAGTTCTTC
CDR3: CASGDGTGLNEQFF

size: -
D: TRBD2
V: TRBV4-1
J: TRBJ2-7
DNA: TGCGCCAGCAGCCTAGACACTAGCGGGAGCGTCTACGAGCAGTACTTC
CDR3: CASSLDTSGSVYEQYF

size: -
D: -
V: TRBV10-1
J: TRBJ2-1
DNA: TGCGCCAGCAGCTCCGGGACGGGCAATGAGCAGTTCTTC
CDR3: CASSSGTGNEQFF

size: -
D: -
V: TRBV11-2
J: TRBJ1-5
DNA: TGTGCCAGCAGCTTTCATGGCATCAATCAGCCCCAGCATTTT
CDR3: CASSFHGINQPQHF

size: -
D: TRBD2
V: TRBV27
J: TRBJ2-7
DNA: TGTGCCAGCATGAGTAGCGGGAGGATAGGCGAGCAGTACTTC
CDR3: CASMSSGRIGEQYF

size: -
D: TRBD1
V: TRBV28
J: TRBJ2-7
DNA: TGTGCCAGCAGTCGATCGGGGTTGGGACAGGCCTACGAGCAGTACTTC
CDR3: CASSRSGLGQAYEQYF

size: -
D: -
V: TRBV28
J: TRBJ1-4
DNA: TGTGCCAGCAGTTTCCGTGGCCTTAATGAAAAACTGTTTTTT
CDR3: CASSFRGLNEKLFF

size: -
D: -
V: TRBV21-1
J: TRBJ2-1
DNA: TGTGCCAGCAGCCCAAAACGTGGGGGGGTAGTAGCGGGAGGTCGGGTCAATGAGCAGTTCTTC
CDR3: CASSPKRGGVVAGGRVNEQFF

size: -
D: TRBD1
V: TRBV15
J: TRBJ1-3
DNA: TGTGCCACCAGCAGAGCGGACAGGCCTGGAAACACCATATATTTT
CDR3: CATSRADRPGNTIYF

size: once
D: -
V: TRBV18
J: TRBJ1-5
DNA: TGTGCCAGCTCACCACCTGGAAATCAGCCCCAGCATTTT
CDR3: CASSPPGNQPQHF

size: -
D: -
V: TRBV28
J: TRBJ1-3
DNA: TGTGCCAGCATTCGTGGAGGGGGGTTTGGAAACACCATATATTTT
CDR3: CASIRGGGFGNTIYF

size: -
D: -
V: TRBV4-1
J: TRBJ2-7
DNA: TGCGCCAGCAGCCAACTGGACTATACACCACCCTACGAGCAGTACTTC
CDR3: CASSQLDYTPPYEQYF

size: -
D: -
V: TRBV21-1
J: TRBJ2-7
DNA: TGTGCCACTCCAGGCTGGACAGGGTCGGACGAGCAGTACTTC
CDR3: CATPGWTGSDEQYF

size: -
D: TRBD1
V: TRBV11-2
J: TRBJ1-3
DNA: TGTGCCAGCAGCTCCTGGACAGGGGTCGGAAACACCATATATTTT
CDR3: CASSSWTGVGNTIYF

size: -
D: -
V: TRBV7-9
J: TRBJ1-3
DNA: TGTGCCAGCACCTTGGCGGTGTCGCCGGAAAACACCATATATTTT
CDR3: CASTLAVSPENTIYF

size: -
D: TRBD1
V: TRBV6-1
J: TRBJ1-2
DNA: TGTGCCAGGATGACAGGGGTTAATCGGAATGGCTACACCTTC
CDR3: CARMTGVNRNGYTF

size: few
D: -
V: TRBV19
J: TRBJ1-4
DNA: TGTGCCAGTAGTAAGGAGCGACGGAGTAATGAAAAACTGTTTTTT
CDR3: CASSKERRSNEKLFF

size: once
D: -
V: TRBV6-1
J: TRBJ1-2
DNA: TGTGCCAGCAGTGAAGGTTTATATGGCAGAATTAACTATGGCTACACCTTC
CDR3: CASSEGLYGRINYGYTF

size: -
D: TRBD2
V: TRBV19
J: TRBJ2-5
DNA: TGTGCCAGTAGTCCGGTGGGAGGGTACCAAGAGACCCAGTACTTC
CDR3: CASSPVGGYQETQYF

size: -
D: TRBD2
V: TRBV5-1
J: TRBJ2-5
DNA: TGCGCCAGCCAAATGTGGCTAGCGGGAGAAGGAGAGACCCAGTACTTC
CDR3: CASQMWLAGEGETQYF

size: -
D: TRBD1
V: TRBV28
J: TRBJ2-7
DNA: TGTGCCAGCAGTCGACGACAGGGAACACGCTACGAGCAGTACTTC
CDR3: CASSRRQGTRYEQYF

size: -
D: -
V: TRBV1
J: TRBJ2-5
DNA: TGCACCAGCAGCCAAGATCGACGGCTAGCGGGAGACGGGCAAGAGACCCAGTACTTC
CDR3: CTSSQDRRLAGDGQETQYF

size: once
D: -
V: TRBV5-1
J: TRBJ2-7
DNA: TGCGCCAGCAGCTCCAGGGCGGGGTCCTACGAGCAGTACTTC
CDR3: CASSSRAGSYEQYF

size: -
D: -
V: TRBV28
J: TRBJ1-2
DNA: TGTGCCAGCAGGAAGGAACAGTGGCCTTCTAACTATGGCTACACCTTC
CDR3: CASRKEQWPSNYGYTF

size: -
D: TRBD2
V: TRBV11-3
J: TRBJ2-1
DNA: TGTGCCAGCAGCTGGACTAGCGGGAGTGGCAATGAGCAGTTCTTC
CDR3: CASSWTSGSGNEQFF

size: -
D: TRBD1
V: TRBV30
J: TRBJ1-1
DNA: TGTGCCTGGAGGTTCCGGGCAGGGGGTAACACTGAAGCTTTCTTT
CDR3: CAWRFRAGGNTEAFF

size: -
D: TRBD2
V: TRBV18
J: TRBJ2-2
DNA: TGTGCCAGCTCACTGGCTAGCGGCACCGGGGAGCTGTTTTTT
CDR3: CASSLASGTGELFF

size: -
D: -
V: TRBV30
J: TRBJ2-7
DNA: TGTGCCTGGAGCCTGTACGGCTACGAGCAGTACTTC
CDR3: CAWSLYGYEQYF

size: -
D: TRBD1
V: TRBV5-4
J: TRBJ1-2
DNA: TGTGCCAGCAGTACCGCAGGGGGACAGGGGAGCTATGGCTACACCTTC
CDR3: CASSTAGGQGSYGYTF

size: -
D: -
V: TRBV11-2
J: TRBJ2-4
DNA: TGTGCCAGCAGCTCTTACAGGGCCAAAAACATTCAGTACTTC
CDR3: CASSSYRAKNIQYF

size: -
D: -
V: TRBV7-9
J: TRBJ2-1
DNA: TGTGCCAGCAGCCCCACTTTAAAAGTTCATCATGAGCAGTTCTTC
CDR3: CASSPTLKVHHEQFF